This T cell receptor (delta chain) was sequenced in a study of γδ T cells in repeated Plasmodium falciparum infection. Study-wide results and limits: Vdelta2-negative gammadelta repertoires appeared less diverse and less shared in Malian than Australian children. Vgamma9/Vdelta2+ T cells showed a stable polyclonal repertoire with shared TCRgamma sequences. In Vdelta2-negative, largely Vdelta1+, gammadelta repertoires, repeated controlled infections appeared to drive clonal selection waves.

Bulk repertoires came from Vgamma9/Vdelta2+ or Vdelta2-negative gammadelta T cells flow-sorted from PBMC. This clone has more than one count but fewer than ten. Antigen: not known. A far larger clone is off by one base, so a read error is likely. The same CDR3 can be traced to other DNA sequences in this sample. TCRdb re-called the multiplex PCR reads using CATT. Of approximately 53,000 delta-chain clones listed, 1.7% were seen once; the top ten hold approximately 16%. Trimming left V 1 base short and J 3 bases short, with 21 bases between. The CDR3 spans 18 residues. Germline V CDR1 and CDR2: TSWWSYY, QGS.

The chain is built from TRDV1 and TRDJ1; maybe TRDD3 (6 bases). What was sequenced was gamma-delta T cells from blood. The source is a pool of human donors (malaria-infected and uninfected, not separated). The CDR3 spells CALGERTTWGPIADKLIF. The CDR3 DNA is TGTGCTCTTGGGGAACGCACCACCTGGGGACCTATCGCCGATAAACTCATCTTT.